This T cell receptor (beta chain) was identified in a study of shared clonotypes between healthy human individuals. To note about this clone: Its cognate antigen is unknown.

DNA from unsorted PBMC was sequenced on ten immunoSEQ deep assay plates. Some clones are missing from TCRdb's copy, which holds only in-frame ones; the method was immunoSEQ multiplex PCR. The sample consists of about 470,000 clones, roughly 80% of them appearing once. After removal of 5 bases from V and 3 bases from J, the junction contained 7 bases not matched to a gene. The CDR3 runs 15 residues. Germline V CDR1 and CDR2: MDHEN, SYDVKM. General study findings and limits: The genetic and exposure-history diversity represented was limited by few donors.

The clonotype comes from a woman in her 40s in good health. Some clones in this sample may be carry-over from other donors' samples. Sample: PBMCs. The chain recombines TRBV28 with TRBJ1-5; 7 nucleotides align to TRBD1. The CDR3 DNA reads TGTGCCAGCAGTGTCACACAGGGGCTCAATCAGCCCCAGCATTTT. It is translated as CASSVTQGLNQPQHF.